This TCR beta chain was sequenced in a study of vaccination and CD4 T cells after COVID-19. Study at large: Each person enrolled got two BNT162b2 or mRNA-1273 vaccine doses. Study observations and caveats: The appearance of a median roughly 83% of reactive clones in convalescent patients occurred only post-vaccination. Within the convalescent patients, spike mono-reactivity was found in 304 of 307 vaccine-specific clones.

The J segment lost 4 bases and the V segment lost 3 bases, leaving 7 bases of the junction unmatched. The CDR3 is 15 amino acids. The germline V gene encodes CDR1 SGHNT and CDR2 YYREEE (reference sequence). Noted treatment: roughly 11-day PBMC culture with coronavirus spike peptide pools or control peptides (ViraFEST assay). By frequency in the sample, this clonotype is medium-sized (0.01 to 0.1%). The antigen is not known. The assay that was used to sequence DNA from cultured CD4+ T cells was the Oncomine TCR Beta short-read assay. One entry per CDR3 protein results from TCRdb running MiXCR on the PCR reads. The repertoire holds 16,000 or so distinct CDR3 sequences, with approximately 53% as singletons.

Sequencing input: CD4+ T cells from blood, cultured in vitro. The sequence came from a human donor who had recovered from COVID-19. The rearrangement uses TRBV5-4 and TRBJ2-7, with 10 positions matching TRBD1. For the CDR3, the DNA is TGTGCCAGCAGCTATCCCGGGACAGGGGTTTACGAGCAGTACTTC. Protein: CASSYPGTGVYEQYF.